The 25 T cell receptor beta chains listed next were all sequenced from one sample in a study of T-cell memory formation after mild COVID-19. A single record per CDR3 protein comes from TCRdb applying MiXCR to the 5' RACE reads. The repertoire holds some 110,000 distinct CDR3 sequences, with roughly 12% as singletons. The sample comprised PBMCs or a T cell subset sorted from them (not recorded which). The origin of the receptors is an adult woman who had mild COVID-19 (a few samples of this study predate the infection). Cell type and time point are not known.

The rearrangement uses TRBV4-3 and TRBJ2-7, with D perhaps matching TRBD1 or TRBD2 (5 bases each). The CDR3 runs to 15 residues. Germline-derived CDR1 and CDR2 are LGHNA and YSLEER. The germline V and J ends were trimmed by 0 bases and 6 bases, with 15 bases remaining between them. CDR3 amino acids: CASSQDTGLGIEQYF. Here the CDR3 DNA reads TGCGCCAGCAGCCAAGATACGGGGCTCGGAATCGAGCAGTACTTC.

This clonotype was picked up many times. This chain connects TRBV11-2 to TRBJ2-3; D could derive from TRBD1 or TRBD2 (5 bases each). The CDR3 has 16 residues. The germline V gene encodes CDR1 SGHAT and CDR2 FQNNGV. V shed 5 bases and J shed 6 bases, with 21 bases lying between them. The DNA for the CDR3 is TGTGCCAGCAGCGGGACCGGGACGGCGGATATTGATACGCAGTATTTT. Its translation is CASSGTGTADIDTQYF.

This clonotype was counted a few times. The chain carries TRBV7-8 and TRBJ2-1; 15 nucleotides line up with TRBD2. The CDR3 consists of 21 residues. V shed 1 base and J 8 bases; nucleotides not matched to a gene: 18. Germline CDR1 is SGHVS and CDR2 is FQNEAQ. In DNA form, the CDR3 reads TGTGCCAGCAGCTTAGAACACCCTTGGACTAGCGGGGGGGGTTTTCTCGATGAGCAGTTCTTC. Translating gives CASSLEHPWTSGGGFLDEQFF.

A few counts support this clonotype. The chain is built from TRBV9 and TRBJ1-3; 7 nucleotides match TRBD1. The CDR3 contains 17 residues. Germline CDR1 reads SGDLS; CDR2 reads YYNGEE. J was trimmed by 2 bases and V by 0 bases; bases with no gene match: 8. The CDR3 region is CASSVDPGQVAGNTIYF. CDR3 sequence (DNA): TGTGCCAGCAGCGTAGACCCCGGACAGGTAGCTGGAAACACCATATATTTT.

The V call is TRBV23-1, the J call TRBJ2-7, with D maybe TRBD2 (6 bases). TRBV23-1 is flagged as an ORF with uncertain function. The V and J ends lost 2 bases and 5 bases respectively, with 7 bases between them. The CDR3 contains 12 residues. The CDR3, as DNA: TGCGCCAGCAGTCAACCGGGGGACGAGCAGTACTTC. Amino acids: CASSQPGDEQYF.

This chain uses TRBV29-1 with TRBJ2-7; D gene unclear. Trimming cost V 6 bases and J 1 base, with 13 bases left between them. The CDR3 contains 13 residues. The V gene's germline CDR1 is SQVTM and CDR2 ANQGSEA. CDR3 region: CSVLSEDSYEQYF. As DNA, the CDR3 is TGCAGCGTCCTATCTGAGGATTCCTACGAGCAGTACTTC.

V usage is TRBV7-9 and J usage is TRBJ2-3; the match to TRBD1 covers 11 bases. The germline CDR1 and CDR2 sequences are SEHNR and FQNEAQ (reference sequence). V dropped 3 bases and J dropped 3; count of bases not matched to a gene: 2. The length of the CDR3 is 15 residues. The CDR3 protein is CASSFRDRGTDTQYF. For the CDR3, the DNA is TGTGCCAGCAGCTTCCGGGACAGGGGGACAGATACGCAGTATTTT.

The chain has TRBV15 and TRBJ1-1; D might be TRBD1 (5 bases). V was cut by 1 base and J by 1 base, with 7 bases left in between. The germline gives CDR1 LNHNV, CDR2 YYDKDF (reference sequence). The CDR3 covers 14 residues. The CDR3: CATSRAGENTEAFF. The CDR3 DNA follows: TGTGCCACCAGCAGAGCGGGGGAGAACACTGAAGCTTTCTTT.

V and J are TRBV2 and TRBJ2-7; D unresolved. The germline V gene has CDR1 SNHLY and CDR2 FYNNEI. V shed 4 bases and J shed 1 base, with 17 bases lying between them. This CDR3 comprises 16 residues. The CDR3: CASSVARRFGSYEQYF. The CDR3 nucleotides read TGTGCCAGCAGTGTGGCCCGCAGGTTTGGATCCTACGAGCAGTACTTC.

This clonotype was recorded at least ten times. The chain uses TRBV5-1 and TRBJ2-3; D remains ambiguous. Per germline, CDR1 SGHRS and CDR2 YFSETQ. Trimming cost V 4 bases and J 2 bases, with 14 bases left between them. This CDR3 contains 15 residues. CDR3 sequence: CASSINRFDTDTQYF. In DNA, the CDR3 is TGCGCCAGCAGCATAAACAGATTCGACACAGATACGCAGTATTTT.

This sequence joins TRBV9 and TRBJ2-5; D might be TRBD2 (5 bases). Trimming removed 0 bases at V and 4 bases at J, with 16 bases between. This CDR3 has 16 amino acids. The germline CDR1 and CDR2 sequences are SGDLS and YYNGEE. The CDR3 sequence: CASSVATSARAETQYF. DNA for the CDR3: TGTGCCAGCAGCGTAGCTACGTCGGCGCGGGCAGAGACCCAGTACTTC.

This chain joins TRBV9 and TRBJ1-5; D is unresolved. The ends were cut back, 2 bases at V and 0 bases at J, with 12 bases in the middle. CDR1 SGDLS and CDR2 YYNGEE come from the germline V gene. CDR3 length equals 16 residues. The CDR3 coding sequence is TGTGCCAGCAGCGTGGGAGGCTATAATAGCAATCAGCCCCAGCATTTT. Its translation: CASSVGGYNSNQPQHF.

The sample holds a few counts of this clonotype. This sequence joins TRBV9 and TRBJ1-4; no reliable D call. Germline V gene data show CDR1 as SGDLS and CDR2 as YYNGEE. CDR3 size: 11 residues. Trimming cost V 0 bases and J 10 bases, with 4 bases left between them. For the CDR3, the DNA is TGTGCCAGCAGCGTAGACAGAAAACTGTTTTTT. Translated: CASSVDRKLFF. The full variable domain, completed using reference TRBV9 and TRBJ1-4, is DSGVTQTPKHLITATGQRVTLRCSPRSGDLSVYWYQQSLDQGLQFLIQYYNGEERAKGNILERFSAQQFPDLHSELNLSSLELGDSALYFCASSVDRKLFFGSGTQLSVL.

The chain couples TRBV27 to TRBJ2-7, with D perhaps assigned TRBD1 or TRBD2 (5 bases each). Per germline, CDR1 MNHEY and CDR2 SMNVEV (reference sequence). The CDR3 is made up of 15 amino acids. V gave up 2 bases and J gave up 4 bases, with 15 bases separating them. The CDR3, as DNA: TGTGCCAGCAGTTTAGAAGCAGGGACGCAATACGAGCAGTACTTC. Translation gives CASSLEAGTQYEQYF.

This clonotype was counted a few times. The rearrangement links TRBV7-8 to TRBJ1-6; D is ambiguous. The germline V and J ends were trimmed by 5 bases and 0 bases, with 20 bases remaining between them. The V gene's germline CDR1 is SGHVS and CDR2 FQNEAQ. The CDR3 is 19 residues long. The CDR3 nucleotides read TGTGCCAGCAGCAGCTCCCGTTCGCGGCTACACTCCTATAATTCACCCCTCCACTTT. Its translation: CASSSSRSRLHSYNSPLHF.

This clonotype was seen more than once but under ten times. V usage is TRBV6-5 and J usage is TRBJ2-6; 13 positions agree with TRBD2. In germline, CDR1 is MNHEY, CDR2 SVGAGI. The V segment lost 6 bases and the J segment 0 bases; nucleotides outside the gene matches: 5. The CDR3 has 18 amino acids. This chain's CDR3 is CASSPLAGGPSGANVLTF. The CDR3 nucleotides are TGTGCCAGCAGCCCACTAGCGGGAGGGCCCTCTGGGGCCAACGTCCTGACTTTC.

This clonotype was found many times. In nucleotides, the CDR3 is TGTGCCAGCAGCGTAGTGAGTACCGGGGAGCTGTTTTTT. Its protein product is CASSVVSTGELFF. The genes are TRBV9 and TRBJ2-2; D not resolved. V lost 0 bases, J lost 5 bases, and 5 bases lay in between. Germline CDR1 reads SGDLS; CDR2 reads YYNGEE. The CDR3 sequence is 13 residues long. The complete variable domain, with remaining parts taken from reference TRBV9 and TRBJ2-2, reads DSGVTQTPKHLITATGQRVTLRCSPRSGDLSVYWYQQSLDQGLQFLIQYYNGEERAKGNILERFSAQQFPDLHSELNLSSLELGDSALYFCASSVVSTGELFFGEGSRLTVL.

This clonotype was counted only a few times. V gene TRBV7-9 combines with J gene TRBJ1-1; TRBD1 agrees at 11 bases. V shed 6 bases, J shed 0 bases, and the junction held 6 bases outside the gene matches. CDR3 size: 16 residues. Per germline, CDR1 SEHNR and CDR2 FQNEAQ (reference sequence). The CDR3 here is CASSPGTGGMNTEAFF. In DNA form, the CDR3 reads TGTGCCAGCAGTCCCGGGACAGGGGGAATGAACACTGAAGCTTTCTTT.

This clonotype was found many times. The J gene is TRBJ2-1, the V gene TRBV6-2 or TRBV6-3; TRBD2 agrees at 7 bases. Germline V gives CDR1 MNHEY, CDR2 SVGEGT. The junction had 1 base not matched to a gene; V was cut back by 2 bases and J by 3 bases. The CDR3 extends over 14 amino acids. This chain's CDR3 is CASSYGLDYNEQFF. As DNA, the CDR3 is TGTGCCAGCAGTTACGGACTAGACTACAATGAGCAGTTCTTC.

This clonotype was detected only a few times. The chain carries TRBV24-1 and TRBJ2-1; D is uncertain. The V and J ends lost 5 bases and 2 bases respectively, with 6 bases between them. CDR1 KGHDR and CDR2 SFDVKD come from the germline V gene. The CDR3 sequence is 13 residues long. CDR3 bases: TGTGCCACCAGTGCTGACCCCTACAATGAGCAGTTCTTC. Residues: CATSADPYNEQFF.

The V gene is TRBV20-1, the J gene TRBJ1-1; 8 nucleotides agree with TRBD1. From germline, CDR1 is DFQATT and CDR2 SNEGSKA (reference sequence). V lost 5 bases and J lost 5; bases outside the gene matches: 4. The CDR3 runs to 12 residues. CDR3 residues: CSAFRQGTEAFF. The CDR3 region has the DNA TGCAGTGCTTTCAGACAGGGGACTGAAGCTTTCTTT.

This clonotype was counted between two and nine times. The genes are TRBV9 and TRBJ1-2; D is undetermined. Trimming pared 0 bases from V and 1 base from J, leaving 19 bases between. The CDR3 runs 18 residues. Germline assignment: CDR1 SGDLS and CDR2 YYNGEE. CDR3 DNA sequence: TGTGCCAGCAGCGTAGCTGGCTTTGTGGCTGAAAATAACTATGGCTACACCTTC. It specifies CASSVAGFVAENNYGYTF.

The CDR3 protein is CASSQEYRWNEQFF. CDR3 coding DNA: TGTGCCAGCAGCCAAGAATATAGGTGGAATGAGCAGTTCTTC. The chain couples TRBV4-2 to TRBJ2-1; D unresolved. This CDR3 has 14 residues. Germline values: CDR1 LGHNA, CDR2 YNFKEQ. V was cut by 0 bases and J by 7 bases, with 10 bases left in between.

The V gene is TRBV3-1, the J gene TRBJ1-1; possibly TRBD1 for D (5 bases). Per germline, CDR1 LGHDT and CDR2 YNNKEL (reference sequence). This CDR3 region has 15 residues. V was cut by 1 base and J by 3 bases, with 12 bases left in between. CDR3 bases: TGTGCCAGCAGCCAAGCGGTGCAGGGTTACACTGAAGCTTTCTTT. Its translation: CASSQAVQGYTEAFF.

The genes are TRBV20-1 and TRBJ2-7; 7 nucleotides align to TRBD2. The trim removed 5 bases at V and 4 bases at J, leaving 2 bases unmatched. CDR3 length: 11 amino acids. CDR1 is DFQATT, CDR2 SNEGSKA, per germline (reference sequence). Written as DNA, the CDR3 is TGCAGTGCTGGGGGGGGATACGAGCAGTACTTC. Translation gives CSAGGGYEQYF.